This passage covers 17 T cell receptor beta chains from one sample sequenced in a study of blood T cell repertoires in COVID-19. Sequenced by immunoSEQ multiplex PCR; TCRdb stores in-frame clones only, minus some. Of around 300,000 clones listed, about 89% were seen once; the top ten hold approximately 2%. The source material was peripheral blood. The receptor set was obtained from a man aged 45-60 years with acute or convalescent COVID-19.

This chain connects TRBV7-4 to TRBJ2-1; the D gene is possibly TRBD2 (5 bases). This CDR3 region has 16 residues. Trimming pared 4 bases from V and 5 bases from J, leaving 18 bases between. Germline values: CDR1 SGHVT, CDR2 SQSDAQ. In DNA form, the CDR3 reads TGTGCCAGCAGCTCATCCGGGATCCTAGAAAACAATGAGCAGTTCTTC. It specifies CASSSSGILENNEQFF.

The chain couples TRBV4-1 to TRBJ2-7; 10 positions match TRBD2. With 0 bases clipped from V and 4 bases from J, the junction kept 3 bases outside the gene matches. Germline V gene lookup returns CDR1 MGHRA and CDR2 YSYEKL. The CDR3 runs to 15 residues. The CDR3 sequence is CASSQELAGSYEQYF. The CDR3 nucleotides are TGCGCCAGCAGCCAAGAACTAGCGGGGAGTTACGAGCAGTACTTC.

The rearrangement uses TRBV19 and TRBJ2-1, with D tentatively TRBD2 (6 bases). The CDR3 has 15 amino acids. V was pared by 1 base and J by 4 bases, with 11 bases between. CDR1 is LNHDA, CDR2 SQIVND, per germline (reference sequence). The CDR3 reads CASSIGRGPYNEQFF. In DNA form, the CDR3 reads TGTGCCAGTAGTATAGGGCGGGGACCTTACAATGAGCAGTTCTTC.

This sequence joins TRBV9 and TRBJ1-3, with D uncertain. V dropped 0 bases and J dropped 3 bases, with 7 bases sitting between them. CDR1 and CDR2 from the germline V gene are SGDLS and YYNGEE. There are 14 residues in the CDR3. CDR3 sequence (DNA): TGTGCCAGCAGCGTAGGAGGGATTGGAAACACCATATATTTT. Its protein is CASSVGGIGNTIYF. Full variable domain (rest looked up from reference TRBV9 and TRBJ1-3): DSGVTQTPKHLITATGQRVTLRCSPRSGDLSVYWYQQSLDQGLQFLIQYYNGEERAKGNILERFSAQQFPDLHSELNLSSLELGDSALYFCASSVGGIGNTIYFGEGSWLTVV.

CDR3: CSASSGQGRNTIYF. As DNA, the CDR3 is TGCAGTGCTAGTTCGGGACAGGGGAGAAACACCATATATTTT. The chain joins TRBV20-1 to TRBJ1-3, with 10 bases matching TRBD1. V trimming: 3 bases; J trimming: 5 bases; junction bases outside the gene matches: 4. This CDR3 is 14 amino acids long. CDR1 is DFQATT, CDR2 SNEGSKA, per germline (reference sequence).

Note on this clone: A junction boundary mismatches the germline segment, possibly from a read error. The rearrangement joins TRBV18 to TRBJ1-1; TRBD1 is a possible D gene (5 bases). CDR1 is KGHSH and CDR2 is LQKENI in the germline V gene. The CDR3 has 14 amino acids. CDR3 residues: CASSASVMDTEAFF. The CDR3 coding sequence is TGTGCCAGCTCAGCATCGGTCATGGACACTGAAGCCTTCTTT.

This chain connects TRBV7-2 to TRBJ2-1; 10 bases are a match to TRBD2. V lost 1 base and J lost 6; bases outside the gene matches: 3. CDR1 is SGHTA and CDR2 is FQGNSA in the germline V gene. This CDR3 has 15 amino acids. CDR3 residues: CASSLDTSGANEQFF. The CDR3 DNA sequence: TGTGCCAGCAGCTTAGACACTAGCGGGGCCAATGAGCAGTTCTTC.

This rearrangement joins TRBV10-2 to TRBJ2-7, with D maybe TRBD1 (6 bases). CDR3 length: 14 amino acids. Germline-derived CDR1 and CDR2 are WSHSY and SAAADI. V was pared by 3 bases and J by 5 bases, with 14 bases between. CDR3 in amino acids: CASSDLRGRDEQYF. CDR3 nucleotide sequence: TGCGCCAGCAGTGATCTCAGGGGCAGGGACGAGCAGTACTTC.

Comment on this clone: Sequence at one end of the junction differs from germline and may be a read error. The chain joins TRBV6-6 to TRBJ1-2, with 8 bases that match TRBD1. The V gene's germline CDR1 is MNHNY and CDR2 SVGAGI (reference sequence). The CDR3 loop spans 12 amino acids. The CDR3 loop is CASRTVDRGESF. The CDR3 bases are TGTGCCAGCAGGACTGTAGACAGGGGAGAATCGTTC.

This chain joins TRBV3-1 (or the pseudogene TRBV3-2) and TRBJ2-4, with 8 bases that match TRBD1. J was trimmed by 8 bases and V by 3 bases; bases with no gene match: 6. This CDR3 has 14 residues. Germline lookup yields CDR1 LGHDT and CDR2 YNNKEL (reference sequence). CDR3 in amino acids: CASSQQGARDIQYF. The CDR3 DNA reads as TGTGCCAGCAGCCAGCAGGGGGCTAGGGACATTCAGTACTTC.

For the CDR3, the DNA is TGTGCCAGCAGTTACTCTCGTCGGGGAATGAACACTGAAGCTTTCTTT. Amino acids: CASSYSRRGMNTEAFF. This chain connects TRBV6-5 to TRBJ1-1; D is uncertain. The germline V gene encodes CDR1 MNHEY and CDR2 SVGAGI. This CDR3 has 16 amino acids. The V end was cut by 0 bases, the J end by 0 bases, with 11 bases between.

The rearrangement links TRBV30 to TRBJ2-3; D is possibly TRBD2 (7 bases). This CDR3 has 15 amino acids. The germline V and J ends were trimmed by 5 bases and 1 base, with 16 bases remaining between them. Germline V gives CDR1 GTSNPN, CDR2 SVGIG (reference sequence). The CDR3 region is CAWRLGGGRTDTQYF. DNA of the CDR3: TGTGCCTGGCGCCTTGGGGGGGGCCGCACAGATACGCAGTATTTT.

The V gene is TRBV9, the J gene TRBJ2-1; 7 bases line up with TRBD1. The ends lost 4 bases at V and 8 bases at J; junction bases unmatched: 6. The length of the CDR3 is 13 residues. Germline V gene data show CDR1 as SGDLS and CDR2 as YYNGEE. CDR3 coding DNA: TGTGCCAGCAGCCCGGGACAGACTCATGAGCAGTTCTTC. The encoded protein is CASSPGQTHEQFF.

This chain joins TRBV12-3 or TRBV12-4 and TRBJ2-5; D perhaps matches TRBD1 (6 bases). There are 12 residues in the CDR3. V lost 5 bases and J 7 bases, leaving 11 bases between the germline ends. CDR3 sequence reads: CASSPTGGTQYF. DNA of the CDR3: TGTGCCAGCAGTCCGACAGGTGGGACCCAGTACTTC.

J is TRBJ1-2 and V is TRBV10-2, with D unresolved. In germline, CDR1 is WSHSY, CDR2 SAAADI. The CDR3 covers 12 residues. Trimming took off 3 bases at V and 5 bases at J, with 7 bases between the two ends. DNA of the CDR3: TGCGCCAGCAGTGATGGGAGTTATGGCTACACCTTC. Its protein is CASSDGSYGYTF.

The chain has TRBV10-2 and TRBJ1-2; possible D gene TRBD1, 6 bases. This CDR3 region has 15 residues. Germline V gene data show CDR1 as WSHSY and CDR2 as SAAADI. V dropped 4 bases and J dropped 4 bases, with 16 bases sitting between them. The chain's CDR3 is CASSALLGGSYGYTF. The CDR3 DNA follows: TGCGCCAGCAGTGCCCTATTAGGGGGAAGCTATGGCTACACCTTC.

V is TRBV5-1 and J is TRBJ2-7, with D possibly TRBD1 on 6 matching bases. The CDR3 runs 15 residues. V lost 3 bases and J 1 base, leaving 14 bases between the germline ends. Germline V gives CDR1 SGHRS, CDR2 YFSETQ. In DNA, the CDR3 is TGCGCCAGCAGCTCACCAACTACAGGGTCCTACGAGCAGTACTTC. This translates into CASSSPTTGSYEQYF.